Below are 30 T cell receptor beta chains sequenced from a single sample in a study of T cell clonotyping in hematopoietic cell transplantation. Profiled with immunoSEQ multiplex PCR; TCRdb holds only in-frame clones, not every one. The sample consists of 16,000 or so clones, 61% of them appearing once. Sequenced material: PBMCs, taken 30 days after allogeneic stem cell transplant. These receptors were collected from a male patient aged 45-60 years who had an allogeneic stem cell transplant from an unrelated donor, so T cells may come from the graft donor. Some clones in this sample may be carry-over from other donors' samples.

The rearrangement uses TRBV25-1 and TRBJ1-4; 9 positions agree with TRBD1. Germline V lookup: CDR1 MGHDK, CDR2 SYGVNS. The CDR3 is 13 amino acids. J was trimmed by 13 bases and V by 2 bases; bases with no gene match: 5. In DNA, the CDR3 is TGTGCCAGCAGTGAACCCGGACAGGGGCGACTGTTTTTT. Translating gives CASSEPGQGRLFF. The full variable domain, completed using reference TRBV25-1 and TRBJ1-4, is EADIYQTPRYLVIGTGKKITLECSQTMGHDKMYWYQQDPGMELHLIHYSYGVNSTEKGDLSSESTVSRIRTEHFPLTLESARPSHTSQYLCASSEPGQGRLFFGSGTQLSVL.

The rearrangement links TRBV4-3 to TRBJ1-5; D is perhaps TRBD1 (6 bases). V was clipped by 5 bases and J by 3 bases, with 14 bases between them. The CDR3 is made up of 15 amino acids. Germline CDR1 reads LGHNA; CDR2 reads YSLEER. CDR3 protein: CASSYNRDHNQPQHF. CDR3 DNA sequence: TGCGCCAGCAGCTACAACAGGGACCACAATCAGCCCCAGCATTTT.

This clone showed up just a few times. The chain joins TRBV30 to TRBJ1-5; 11 nucleotides align to TRBD1. After removal of 3 bases from V and 5 bases from J, the junction contained 6 bases not matched to a gene. The germline V gene has CDR1 GTSNPN and CDR2 SVGIG (reference sequence). The CDR3 contains 15 residues. The DNA of the CDR3 is TGTGCCTGGAGCGTCCGGACAGGGGGCTATCAGCCCCAGCATTTT. The encoded protein is CAWSVRTGGYQPQHF.

The chain has TRBV30 and TRBJ2-2; D call uncertain. CDR1 GTSNPN and CDR2 SVGIG come from the germline V gene (reference sequence). The CDR3 has 12 amino acids. V dropped 3 bases and J dropped 2 bases, with 4 bases sitting between them. This CDR3 is CAWRLNTGELFF. As DNA, the CDR3 is TGTGCCTGGAGGCTAAACACCGGGGAGCTGTTTTTT.

The chain couples TRBV5-8 to TRBJ2-7; a possible D gene is TRBD2 (6 bases). There are 14 residues in the CDR3. V lost 0 bases and J 1 base, leaving 8 bases between the germline ends. The germline gives CDR1 SGHTS, CDR2 YDEGEE. CDR3 nucleotide sequence: TGTGCCAGCAGCTTGGTGGAGGGTTCCTACGAGCAGTACTTC. Encoded protein: CASSLVEGSYEQYF.

CDR3 loop: CASSFGQGRNEQFF. In DNA form, the CDR3 reads TGTGCCAGCAGCTTTGGACAGGGTCGAAATGAGCAGTTCTTC. The chain employs TRBV5-6 and TRBJ2-1; 8 bases map to TRBD1. Germline V gives CDR1 SGHDT, CDR2 YYEEEE. The V gene end was trimmed by 2 bases and the J gene end by 7 bases; junction bases not matched to a gene: 5. The length of the CDR3 is 14 residues. The full variable domain, rest sourced from reference TRBV5-6 and TRBJ2-1, is DAGVTQSPTHLIKTRGQQVTLRCSPKSGHDTVSWYQQALGQGPQFIFQYYEEEERQRGNFPDRFSGHQFPNYSSELNVNALLLGDSALYLCASSFGQGRNEQFFGPGTRLTVL.

The rearrangement links TRBV4-3 to TRBJ2-4; TRBD1 agrees at 7 bases. Germline CDR1 reads LGHNA; CDR2 reads YSLEER. V was pared by 0 bases and J by 8 bases, with 13 bases of the junction left unmatched. The CDR3 loop spans 17 amino acids. The CDR3 sequence: CASSQDRKGGLGYIQYF. DNA for the CDR3: TGCGCCAGCAGCCAAGATCGGAAAGGGGGCTTAGGATACATTCAGTACTTC.

The rearrangement joins TRBV19 to TRBJ1-1, with D unresolved. Trimming cost V 7 bases and J 1 base, with 10 bases left between them. Germline CDR1 and CDR2: LNHDA and SQIVND (reference sequence). The CDR3 loop spans 13 amino acids. DNA of the CDR3: TGTGCCAGTAAAAAGCTAGGGAACACTGAAGCTTTCTTT. Translated, it gives CASKKLGNTEAFF.

The V and J genes are TRBV19 and TRBJ2-2; 8 positions match TRBD2. Per germline, CDR1 LNHDA and CDR2 SQIVND (reference sequence). The trim removed 0 bases at V and 6 bases at J, leaving 0 bases unmatched. The CDR3 runs to 14 residues. The CDR3 protein is CASSIEAGAGELFF. The CDR3 DNA reads TGTGCCAGTAGTATAGAAGCGGGGGCCGGGGAGCTGTTTTTT.

The rearrangement uses TRBV7-2 and TRBJ2-5; TRBD2 is a possible D gene (7 bases). The CDR3 has 15 amino acids. Per the germline V gene, CDR1 is SGHTA and CDR2 is FQGNSA. Trimming took 5 bases from V and 0 from J, leaving 13 bases between them. CDR3 DNA: TGTGCCAGCAGCCGTAGGGGGGGGTACCAAGAGACCCAGTACTTC. This codes for CASSRRGGYQETQYF.

V gene TRBV4-3 combines with J gene TRBJ2-7; maybe TRBD1 (5 bases). The CDR3 consists of 14 residues. Germline V gene sequence: CDR1 LGHNA, CDR2 YSLEER. Trimming left V 1 base short and J 6 bases short, with 13 bases between. CDR3 protein: CASSQGGPVAEQYF. For the CDR3, the DNA is TGCGCCAGCAGCCAAGGGGGCCCCGTGGCCGAGCAGTACTTC.

By sample share, this clone is medium-sized. V usage is TRBV5-4 and J usage is TRBJ2-7, with 10 bases aligning to TRBD1. V lost 3 bases, J lost 2 bases, and 14 bases stayed unmatched. This CDR3 contains 18 residues. Germline lookup yields CDR1 SGHNT and CDR2 YYREEE (reference sequence). The CDR3 DNA reads as TGTGCCAGCAGCTCAAGGGGACAGGGGAGAGCTTGGCCCTACGAGCAGTACTTC. It is translated as CASSSRGQGRAWPYEQYF.

This clone was seen only once. The chain employs TRBV6-5 and TRBJ1-6; D remains ambiguous. The V end lost 6 bases, the J end lost 8 bases, and 17 bases lay between the germline ends. CDR1 and CDR2 from the germline V gene are MNHEY and SVGAGI. CDR3 length: 15 residues. CDR3 sequence reads: CASSPIGQLDSPLHF. The DNA for the CDR3 is TGTGCCAGCAGCCCAATTGGCCAGCTTGATTCACCCCTCCACTTT.

The gene calls are TRBV30 and TRBJ1-2; D remains ambiguous. V was clipped by 4 bases and J by 5 bases, with 14 bases between them. Germline-derived CDR1 and CDR2 are GTSNPN and SVGIG (reference sequence). The CDR3 totals 13 residues. The CDR3 reads CAWNSLRSYGYTF. CDR3 nucleotide sequence: TGTGCCTGGAATTCCTTAAGGAGTTATGGCTACACCTTC.

The gene calls are TRBV7-9 and TRBJ1-1; a weak D match, TRBD1 (5 bases). Trimming left V 1 base short and J 3 bases short, with 12 bases between. The CDR3 spans 15 residues. CDR1 and CDR2 (germline): SEHNR, FQNEAQ (reference sequence). The CDR3 region has the DNA TGTGCCAGCAGCTTAGGACAGACAGCCTACACTGAAGCTTTCTTT. Translated: CASSLGQTAYTEAFF.

Written as DNA, the CDR3 is TGTGCCAGCAGTTACTCCGGCGGCTACACTGAAGCTTTCTTT. This sequence encodes CASSYSGGYTEAFF. This rearrangement joins TRBV6-5 to TRBJ1-1; no firm D call. Between the trimmed V and J ends, which lost 0 bases and 3 bases, there was a span of 8 bases. Germline CDR1 is MNHEY and CDR2 is SVGAGI. The CDR3 is 14 amino acids.

This clone has just a few counts. The rearrangement uses TRBV2 and TRBJ2-3; D tentatively fits TRBD1 or TRBD2 (5 bases each). Trimming stripped 8 bases from V and 6 bases from J, with 18 bases between. The CDR3 is 14 amino acids. Germline loops: CDR1 SNHLY, CDR2 FYNNEI. This chain's CDR3 is CASDPWGNGDTQYF. The CDR3 coding sequence is TGTGCCAGCGACCCCTGGGGGAATGGGGATACGCAGTATTTT.

This clone has only a few counts. At one of its ends the junction is not consistent with the germline gene, which may arise from a read error. The chain uses TRBV7-7 and TRBJ2-1; a weak D match, TRBD1 (5 bases). Germline CDR1 SSHAT, CDR2 FNYEAQ (reference sequence). The CDR3 is made up of 13 amino acids. CDR3 residues: CASSLGDGNEQFF. For the CDR3, the DNA is TGTGCTAGCAGCTTAGGGGATGGGAATGAGCAGTTCTTC.

This clone was picked up a small number of times. The chain couples TRBV7-9 to TRBJ2-1; 8 positions match TRBD1. V trimming: 8 bases; J trimming: 0 bases; junction bases outside the gene matches: 6. In germline, CDR1 is SEHNR, CDR2 FQNEAQ (reference sequence). The CDR3 consists of 15 residues. CDR3 region: CASQGALGSYNEQFF. CDR3 in DNA: TGTGCCAGCCAGGGGGCGCTGGGCTCCTACAATGAGCAGTTCTTC.

The V and J genes are TRBV11-2 and TRBJ2-1; unclear D gene. The V and J ends lost 6 bases and 5 bases respectively, with 11 bases between them. This CDR3 has 13 amino acids. Germline V gene lookup returns CDR1 SGHAT and CDR2 FQNNGV. The CDR3 sequence: CASRFKNNNEQFF. Written as DNA, the CDR3 is TGTGCCAGCAGGTTCAAGAACAACAATGAGCAGTTCTTC.

The chain links TRBV7-8 to TRBJ1-3, with D hard to call. The germline V gene has CDR1 SGHVS and CDR2 FQNEAQ. The CDR3 is 14 amino acids. With 0 bases removed from V and 0 bases from J, the gap between germline ends came to 3 bases. The CDR3 region has the DNA TGTGCCAGCAGCTTAGCGCCCTCTGGAAACACCATATATTTT. Amino acids: CASSLAPSGNTIYF.

The chain couples TRBV9 to TRBJ1-6; D call uncertain. V lost 2 bases and J 7 bases, leaving 10 bases between the germline ends. The V gene's germline CDR1 is SGDLS and CDR2 YYNGEE. CDR3 length equals 14 residues. The CDR3 DNA reads as TGTGCCAGCAGCGTCGCAGCCCTAAATTCACCCCTCCACTTT. Amino acids: CASSVAALNSPLHF.

The chain has TRBV30 and TRBJ1-1; 12 nucleotides line up with TRBD1. CDR3 size: 14 residues. V gave up 2 bases and J gave up 6 bases; unmatched junction bases: 4. Germline V CDR1 and CDR2: GTSNPN, SVGIG (reference sequence). CDR3 residues: CAWSKGQGASEAFF. The CDR3 DNA sequence: TGTGCCTGGAGTAAGGGACAGGGGGCGTCTGAAGCTTTCTTT.

V is TRBV28 and J is TRBJ2-7; TRBD1 agrees at 9 bases. The junction had 15 bases not matched to a gene; V was cut back by 6 bases and J by 9 bases. This CDR3 has 15 residues. Germline V gives CDR1 MDHEN, CDR2 SYDVKM. The CDR3 DNA reads as TGTGCCAGCAGGGAATCCGGGACAGGGTTCCTCGGGCAGTACTTC. Translated: CASRESGTGFLGQYF.

This clone has only a few counts. This sequence joins TRBV7-2 and TRBJ1-2; D perhaps matches TRBD1 (6 bases). This CDR3 is built from 16 residues. Per the germline V gene, CDR1 is SGHTA and CDR2 is FQGNSA. The V end lost 5 bases, the J end lost 4 bases, and 20 bases lay between the germline ends. CDR3 nucleotide sequence: TGTGCCAGCAGCCCAGCGGGGGGGGCGCCGTCCTATGGCTACACCTTC. This gives the protein CASSPAGGAPSYGYTF. Variable domain in full (rest from reference TRBV7-2 and TRBJ1-2): GAGVSQSPSNKVTEKGKDVELRCDPISGHTALYWYRQSLGQGLEFLIYFQGNSAPDKSGLPSDRFSAERTGGSVSTLTIQRTQQEDSAVYLCASSPAGGAPSYGYTFGSGTRLTVV.

This clone was seen a single time. This rearrangement joins TRBV30 to TRBJ2-7; no definite D call. The CDR3 extends over 13 amino acids. Deletions cut 1 base from V and 2 bases from J, with 9 bases between. Germline V CDR1 and CDR2: GTSNPN, SVGIG (reference sequence). The CDR3 reads CAWSARFPYEQYF. Here the CDR3 DNA reads TGTGCCTGGAGTGCCAGGTTCCCCTACGAGCAGTACTTC.

The rearrangement links TRBV30 to TRBJ1-2, with a tentative D call TRBD1 (6 bases). Trimming pared 1 base from V and 7 bases from J, leaving 16 bases between. In germline, CDR1 is GTSNPN, CDR2 SVGIG (reference sequence). The CDR3 spans 14 residues. CDR3 loop: CAWSGGRGLPGYTF. For the CDR3, the DNA is TGTGCCTGGAGTGGCGGCAGGGGTTTACCTGGCTACACCTTC.

The chain has TRBV13 and TRBJ2-7; TRBD2 is a possible D gene (5 bases). The CDR3 has 14 amino acids. Per germline, CDR1 PRHDT and CDR2 FYEKMQ (reference sequence). V was shortened by 6 bases and J by 2 bases, with 14 bases between the two germline ends. The CDR3 DNA reads as TGTGCCAGCAGTCGCTTACTAGGGACCTACGAGCAGTACTTC. As protein: CASSRLLGTYEQYF.

The rearrangement joins TRBV5-6 to TRBJ2-7; tentatively, D is TRBD2 (6 bases). The CDR3 has 12 residues. Germline V gives CDR1 SGHDT, CDR2 YYEEEE. V was shortened by 5 bases and J by 6 bases, with 12 bases between the two germline ends. The CDR3 nucleotides read TGTGCCAGCAGTACGGGACTCGGCGAGCAGTACTTC. Protein product: CASSTGLGEQYF.

The chain couples TRBV30 to TRBJ2-7; weak D call: TRBD1 (5 bases). Trimming cost V 0 bases and J 6 bases, with 9 bases left between them. This CDR3 region has 12 residues. Germline V gives CDR1 GTSNPN, CDR2 SVGIG (reference sequence). The CDR3 region has the DNA TGTGCCTGGAGTGTAATTACAGGCGAGCAGTACTTC. Residues: CAWSVITGEQYF.